A single sample is the source of the 27 T cell receptor beta chains below, sequenced in a study of T cell repertoires in cytomegalovirus infection. The antigens these receptors bind are not known. In TCRdb, the reads were re-called with MiXCR into one record per CDR3 protein. The profile shows fewer than 650,000 distinct CDR3 sequences, about 39% of them singletons. Sequenced here: cultured PBMCs, sampled from culture after CMV antigen stimulation. Receptor source: a human donor in good health (CMV status not recorded). Some clones in this sample may be carry-over from other donors' samples.

This sequence joins TRBV7-9 and TRBJ1-4; D possibly corresponds to TRBD1 (5 bases). Deletions cut 1 base from V and 10 bases from J, with 13 bases between. Germline V gene lookup returns CDR1 SEHNR and CDR2 FQNEAQ (reference sequence). The CDR3 consists of 14 residues. The CDR3 spells CASSLGQLGGKLFF. For the CDR3, the DNA is TGTGCCAGCAGCTTAGGTCAACTGGGGGGAAAACTGTTTTTT. The full variable domain, completed using reference TRBV7-9 and TRBJ1-4, is DTGVSQNPRHKITKRGQNVTFRCDPISEHNRLYWYRQTLGQGPEFLTYFQNEAQLEKSRLLSDRFSAERPKGSFSTLEIQRTEQGDSAMYLCASSLGQLGGKLFFGSGTQLSVL.

A note on this clonotype: The germline gene is not matched at one end of the junction; a read error may be the cause. The V and J genes are TRBV2 and TRBJ1-5; D remains ambiguous. The CDR3 sequence is 13 residues long. CDR1 and CDR2 from the germline V gene are SNHLY and FYNNEI. The CDR3 here is CASSAGWNPPQHF. The CDR3 nucleotides read TGTGCCAGCAGTGCCGGGTGGAATCCGCCCCAGCATTTT.

This clonotype was observed a handful of times. The chain employs TRBV10-3 and TRBJ2-5, with a possible D match to TRBD2 (5 bases). CDR1 is ENHRY and CDR2 is SYGVKD in the germline V gene. The length of the CDR3 is 13 residues. The V and J ends lost 8 bases and 2 bases respectively, with 12 bases between them. DNA for the CDR3: TGTGCCATCTCAGGCCGGGATCAAGAGACCCAGTACTTC. Protein sequence: CAISGRDQETQYF.

V and J are TRBV6-5 and TRBJ1-4; 9 bases line up with TRBD1. The trim removed 4 bases at V and 2 bases at J, leaving 5 bases unmatched. The germline V gene encodes CDR1 MNHEY and CDR2 SVGAGI. The CDR3 is 16 amino acids. The CDR3 protein is CASSLQGASTNEKLFF. DNA for the CDR3: TGTGCCAGCAGTTTACAGGGGGCTTCGACTAATGAAAAACTGTTTTTT.

This clonotype was detected only a few times. The CDR3 DNA follows: TGTGCCAGCAGATCACCGCGGATAGCGGGAGGCTTCGGGGAGCTGTTTTTT. Its translation is CASRSPRIAGGFGELFF. This chain connects TRBV11-2 to TRBJ2-2, with 10 bases fitting TRBD2. Germline V gene lookup returns CDR1 SGHAT and CDR2 FQNNGV. This CDR3 is 17 amino acids long. V lost 6 bases to trimming and J lost 7 bases; unmatched junction nucleotides: 14.

This clonotype turned up a few times. V and J are TRBV7-9 and TRBJ1-5; 8 bases agree with TRBD1. The CDR3 has 14 residues. V dropped 5 bases and J dropped 7; count of bases not matched to a gene: 7. Germline CDR1 SEHNR, CDR2 FQNEAQ (reference sequence). CDR3 coding DNA: TGTGCCAGCAGCCGTGGACAGGGAGGCCAGCCCCAGCATTTT. Translated: CASSRGQGGQPQHF.

This clonotype showed up just a few times. This rearrangement joins TRBV5-1 to TRBJ2-2; 9 bases map to TRBD1. The V segment lost 8 bases and the J segment 4 bases; nucleotides outside the gene matches: 6. This CDR3 spans 14 amino acids. Germline V gene sequence: CDR1 SGHRS, CDR2 YFSETQ. The CDR3 DNA reads TGCGCCAGTGACACAGGGGGCCGCACCGGGGAGCTGTTTTTT. As protein: CASDTGGRTGELFF.

This clonotype was found a few times. The chain uses TRBV7-2 and TRBJ1-6; the match to TRBD1 covers 8 bases. Germline CDR1 SGHTA, CDR2 FQGNSA. V dropped 5 bases and J dropped 7; count of bases not matched to a gene: 7. The CDR3 is made up of 15 amino acids. CDR3 sequence (DNA): TGTGCCAGCAGCCTGGACAGGGCAGTCAATTCACCCCTCCACTTT. Its translation: CASSLDRAVNSPLHF.

This clonotype occurred a few times. This chain connects TRBV11-2 to TRBJ2-5; 7 bases line up with TRBD1. The V and J ends lost 5 bases and 1 base, in that order; junction bases with no gene match: 7. Germline CDR1 reads SGHAT; CDR2 reads FQNNGV. The CDR3 extends over 15 amino acids. The CDR3, as DNA: TGTGCCAGCAGCCTAGGACAGGCCGCCCAAGAGACCCAGTACTTC. It encodes CASSLGQAAQETQYF.

V gene TRBV19 combines with J gene TRBJ1-2; 9 nucleotides agree with TRBD1. This CDR3 has 14 amino acids. The germline gives CDR1 LNHDA, CDR2 SQIVND (reference sequence). V shed 5 bases, J shed 4 bases, and the junction held 5 bases outside the gene matches. The DNA of the CDR3 is TGTGCCAGTAGTCGGGACAGGGCTTCCTATGGCTACACCTTC. This translates into CASSRDRASYGYTF.

This clonotype was detected only a few times. This chain joins TRBV12-3 or TRBV12-4 and TRBJ2-5; 9 nucleotides align to TRBD2. With 6 bases clipped from V and 2 bases from J, the junction kept 13 bases outside the gene matches. This CDR3 spans 17 amino acids. The CDR3 region is CASSPGRGGLRQETQYF. The CDR3 DNA reads as TGTGCCAGCAGCCCCGGGCGGGGGGGCCTGAGGCAAGAGACCCAGTACTTC.

The chain joins TRBV4-1 to TRBJ2-4, with 12 bases lining up with TRBD2. Germline V gives CDR1 MGHRA, CDR2 YSYEKL. The CDR3 has 20 amino acids. With 3 bases clipped from V and 3 bases from J, the junction kept 15 bases outside the gene matches. CDR3 DNA: TGCGCCAGCAGCCAGCTCTTGGGGCTAGCGGGGGGGTATGGCAAAAACATTCAGTACTTC. Its translation is CASSQLLGLAGGYGKNIQYF.

This clonotype was recorded many times. J is TRBJ1-6 and V is TRBV7-2, with a weak D call TRBD1 (5 bases). The length of the CDR3 is 16 residues. Germline values: CDR1 SGHTA, CDR2 FQGNSA. V shed 1 base and J shed 0 bases, with 7 bases lying between them. The CDR3 DNA reads as TGTGCCAGCAGCTTAGTCGGGGGCTCCTATAATTCACCCCTCCACTTT. It specifies CASSLVGGSYNSPLHF.

The chain combines TRBV2 with TRBJ2-5, with 7 bases matching TRBD2. V lost 8 bases to trimming and J lost 5 bases; unmatched junction nucleotides: 8. Germline assignment: CDR1 SNHLY and CDR2 FYNNEI. The CDR3 covers 13 residues. The chain's CDR3 is CASGRERGETQYF. For the CDR3, the DNA is TGTGCCAGCGGGCGGGAGCGGGGTGAGACCCAGTACTTC.

This clonotype was recorded only once. This chain uses TRBV27 with TRBJ2-7; possible D gene TRBD1, 6 bases. V was clipped by 6 bases and J by 3 bases, with 18 bases between them. Germline V gives CDR1 MNHEY, CDR2 SMNVEV (reference sequence). This CDR3 is 15 amino acids long. CDR3 nucleotide sequence: TGTGCCAGCAGCTTAACAGGGATTGGGAACTACGAGCAGTACTTC. It encodes CASSLTGIGNYEQYF.

The chain has TRBV19 and TRBJ1-5; D uncertain. V lost 3 bases, J lost 11 bases, and 14 bases lay in between. The CDR3 extends over 13 amino acids. CDR1 is LNHDA, CDR2 SQIVND, per germline (reference sequence). CDR3 nucleotides: TGTGCCAGTAGTATTGATAGGTATGGGGCCCAGCATTTT. Protein: CASSIDRYGAQHF.

J is TRBJ1-4 and V is TRBV7-6, with D unclear. The V end lost 1 base, the J end lost 10 bases, and 10 bases lay between the germline ends. The germline CDR1 and CDR2 sequences are SGHVS and FNYEAQ. The CDR3 is made up of 13 amino acids. CDR3 nucleotide sequence: TGTGCCAGCAGCTTAGTCAAAGAGGGAAAACTGTTTTTT. Translation gives CASSLVKEGKLFF.

The chain is built from TRBV12-3 or TRBV12-4 and TRBJ1-5; no clear D. This CDR3 region has 13 residues. With 2 bases removed from V and 7 bases from J, the gap between germline ends came to 9 bases. The CDR3 is CASSLRGPQPQHF. CDR3 nucleotide sequence: TGTGCCAGCAGTTTAAGAGGGCCGCAGCCCCAGCATTTT.

This clonotype was seen only a few times. The V gene is TRBV2, the J gene TRBJ2-1, with TRBD2 matching over 7 bases. The length of the CDR3 is 15 residues. In germline, CDR1 is SNHLY, CDR2 FYNNEI. Losses at the gene ends were 4 bases for V and 0 bases for J; bases not matched to a gene: 3. CDR3 sequence: CASSGGGSSYNEQFF. The CDR3 DNA follows: TGTGCCAGCAGTGGAGGCGGGAGCTCCTACAATGAGCAGTTCTTC.

This chain links TRBV7-9 with TRBJ2-1; D is unclear. Trimming shortened V by 5 bases and J by 7 bases, and 12 bases separated the two germline ends. The CDR3 spans 13 residues. Germline V gene data show CDR1 as SEHNR and CDR2 as FQNEAQ (reference sequence). CDR3 loop: CASSPRSTNEQFF. The CDR3 DNA reads TGTGCCAGCAGCCCGAGGAGTACTAATGAGCAGTTCTTC.

In regard to this clonotype: An end of the junction differs from the germline gene, which may be a read error. The J gene is TRBJ2-3, the V gene TRBV12-3 or TRBV12-4, with D perhaps TRBD1 (5 bases). The CDR3 consists of 12 residues. The CDR3 DNA reads TGTGACAGCACCGCGCAGGGAGATACGCAGTATTTT. Translating gives CDSTAQGDTQYF.

This clonotype was found a few times. The CDR3 loop reads CASSPIGQGGHNEQFF. The DNA for the CDR3 is TGTGCCAGCAGCCCTATTGGACAGGGAGGGCACAATGAGCAGTTCTTC. The chain couples TRBV28 to TRBJ2-1; a weak D match, TRBD1 (8 bases). V was shortened by 6 bases and J by 5 bases, with 20 bases between the two germline ends. The CDR3 spans 16 residues. From germline, CDR1 is MDHEN and CDR2 SYDVKM. The full variable domain, rest sourced from reference TRBV28 and TRBJ2-1, is DVKVTQSSRYLVKRTGEKVFLECVQDMDHENMFWYRQDPGLGLRLIYFSYDVKMKEKGDIPEGYSVSREKKERFSLILESASTNQTSMYLCASSPIGQGGHNEQFFGPGTRLTVL.

This clonotype showed up just once. This chain connects TRBV7-6 to TRBJ1-1, with D possibly TRBD1 on 5 matching bases. The CDR3 totals 16 residues. V was pared by 4 bases and J by 0 bases, with 15 bases between. The germline V gene encodes CDR1 SGHVS and CDR2 FNYEAQ. The CDR3 protein is CASSSGGVGMNTEAFF. The CDR3 DNA follows: TGTGCCAGCAGCTCGGGGGGGGTGGGGATGAACACTGAAGCTTTCTTT.

In this sample, this clonotype turned up a few times. The gene calls are TRBV7-4 and TRBJ1-5; D might be TRBD1 (5 bases). Germline CDR1 and CDR2: SGHVT and SQSDAQ. V was clipped by 5 bases and J by 2 bases, with 13 bases between them. The CDR3 has 15 amino acids. Written as DNA, the CDR3 is TGTGCCAGCAGCCCCATGGGGGTAGGCAATCAGCCCCAGCATTTT. This gives the protein CASSPMGVGNQPQHF.

This chain links TRBV29-1 with TRBJ1-1, with D maybe TRBD1 (5 bases). This CDR3 contains 12 residues. Deletions cut 7 bases from V and 9 bases from J, with 18 bases between. CDR1 and CDR2 from the germline V gene are SQVTM and ANQGSEA. Here the CDR3 DNA reads TGCAGCGGGGGTCGTGAGGGGCGCCAAGCTTTCTTT. Amino acid sequence: CSGGREGRQAFF.

This CDR3 reads CASRDGRGGEKLFF. The CDR3 region has the DNA TGTGCCAGCAGGGATGGGCGAGGAGGTGAAAAACTGTTTTTT. The rearrangement joins TRBV7-9 to TRBJ1-4; D is unresolved. Trimming left V 6 bases short and J 7 bases short, with 15 bases between. In germline, CDR1 is SEHNR, CDR2 FQNEAQ (reference sequence). This CDR3 region has 14 residues. Full variable domain (remainder filled in from reference TRBV7-9 and TRBJ1-4): DTGVSQNPRHKITKRGQNVTFRCDPISEHNRLYWYRQTLGQGPEFLTYFQNEAQLEKSRLLSDRFSAERPKGSFSTLEIQRTEQGDSAMYLCASRDGRGGEKLFFGSGTQLSVL.

The chain carries TRBV10-3 and TRBJ2-1; D gene unclear. This CDR3 contains 12 residues. Germline CDR1 ENHRY, CDR2 SYGVKD. V shed 3 bases and J shed 8 bases, with 8 bases lying between them. As DNA, the CDR3 is TGTGCCATCAGTGACTCGTTGGATGAGCAGTTCTTC. Protein: CAISDSLDEQFF.